Below, one T cell receptor (beta chain) is given with its context. What it binds is unknown. The data were taken from a study of early T cells in non-severe SARS-CoV-2 infection. TCRdb itself ran the 5' RACE reads through MiXCR, one entry per CDR3 protein. The sample yields over 50,000 distinct CDR3 sequences, around 13% seen once. Study-wide results and limits: VDJdb-based annotation leaned toward anti-spike CD8 responses and missed private and CD4 specificities.

This CDR3 is 15 amino acids long. Deletions cut 5 bases from V and 7 bases from J, with 17 bases between. This sequence was found in an adult who was a healthcare worker with PCR-confirmed SARS-CoV-2 infection or an uninfected control (not recorded which). Sequences were obtained from whole blood. The J gene is TRBJ2-2, the V gene TRBV12-3 or TRBV12-4; TRBD1 might be the D (6 bases). CDR3 nucleotides: TGTGCCAGCAGTCTAACAGGGTCGAAAGGCGGGGAGCTGTTTTTT. This encodes CASSLTGSKGGELFF.